Presented here are 27 T cell receptor beta chains from one specimen sequenced in a study of Tregs in tolerant kidney transplant recipients (dated by TCRdb to about 2019). The transplants used related donors with nonmyeloablative bone marrow transplantation, and mixed chimerism in the human trials was transient. Libraries were constructed by the immunoSEQ multiplex PCR assay. The immuneACCESS repertoire file appears here via TCRdb, limited to in-frame rearrangements. These files lack a portion of the clones; in checked studies, under half of the deficit traces to unresolved V genes, and the cause of the others is not known. In this sample the table shows about 81,000 clones, 90% to 95% of which occur a single time. The ten largest clones take up 1.6% of the sample. This specimen was CD4+ T cells from blood (PBMCs), taken 24 months after the transplant. These receptor sequences come from a human patient who received a combined kidney and bone marrow transplant. After a transplant, some T cells may be of graft donor origin.

The V and J genes are TRBV7-9 and TRBJ2-1, with 12 positions matching TRBD2. Germline V gene sequence: CDR1 SEHNR, CDR2 FQNEAQ (reference sequence). The CDR3 is 18 residues long. V lost 5 bases, J lost 5 bases, and 13 bases stayed unmatched. CDR3 region: CASSPRTSGGRINNEQFF. The DNA of the CDR3 is TGTGCCAGCAGCCCCCGCACTAGCGGGGGGCGTATTAACAATGAGCAGTTCTTC. The whole variable domain, remainder taken from reference TRBV7-9 and TRBJ2-1, is DTGVSQNPRHKITKRGQNVTFRCDPISEHNRLYWYRQTLGQGPEFLTYFQNEAQLEKSRLLSDRFSAERPKGSFSTLEIQRTEQGDSAMYLCASSPRTSGGRINNEQFFGPGTRLTVL.

The V call is TRBV5-4, the J call TRBJ2-1; TRBD2 matches at 9 bases. The CDR3 extends over 15 amino acids. Germline loops: CDR1 SGHNT, CDR2 YYREEE (reference sequence). After removal of 5 bases from V and 5 bases from J, the junction contained 8 bases not matched to a gene. This CDR3 is CASRNVAGEHNEQFF. CDR3 nucleotide sequence: TGTGCCAGCAGAAATGTAGCGGGAGAGCACAATGAGCAGTTCTTC.

CDR3 coding DNA: TGTGCCAGTAGTATTCCTAAGACAGGTAATCAGCCCCAGCATTTT. Translating gives CASSIPKTGNQPQHF. The V and J genes are TRBV19 and TRBJ1-5; tentatively, D is TRBD1 (6 bases). The CDR3 contains 15 residues. CDR1 and CDR2 from the germline V gene are LNHDA and SQIVND (reference sequence). Trimming shortened V by 3 bases and J by 4 bases, and 13 bases separated the two germline ends. Based on the CDR3 plus reference TRBV19 and TRBJ1-5, the full variable domain is DGGITQSPKYLFRKEGQNVTLSCEQNLNHDAMYWYRQDPGQGLRLIYYSQIVNDFQKGDIAEGYSVSREKKESFPLTVTSAQKNPTAFYLCASSIPKTGNQPQHFGDGTRLSIL.

Concerning this clone: The junction departs from germline at one end; a sequencing error may be responsible. The chain uses TRBV9 and TRBJ2-6; possible D gene TRBD2, 7 bases. This CDR3 region has 13 residues. Per the germline V gene, CDR1 is SGDLS and CDR2 is YYNGEE. The CDR3 loop is CASSHGGPNALTF. The DNA for the CDR3 is TGTGCCAGCAGTCACGGGGGGCCCAACGCCCTGACTTTC.

The chain combines TRBV19 with TRBJ1-1, with 8 bases matching TRBD1. V shed 6 bases, J shed 2 bases, and the junction held 5 bases outside the gene matches. The V gene's germline CDR1 is LNHDA and CDR2 SQIVND (reference sequence). The CDR3 is 14 residues long. The DNA for the CDR3 is TGTGCCAGTAGCCCCGGGACAGGTAACACTGAAGCTTTCTTT. Its protein is CASSPGTGNTEAFF.

V is TRBV30 and J is TRBJ2-3; a weak D match, TRBD2 (6 bases). In germline, CDR1 is GTSNPN, CDR2 SVGIG (reference sequence). The length of the CDR3 is 13 residues. Between the trimmed V and J ends, which lost 3 bases and 7 bases, there was a span of 14 bases. The CDR3 here is CAWSGRGTHTQYF. CDR3 bases: TGTGCCTGGAGCGGGAGAGGGACCCATACGCAGTATTTT.

The rearrangement uses TRBV9 and TRBJ1-1, with no clear D. V gave up 0 bases and J gave up 0 bases, with 6 bases separating them. The CDR3 loop spans 14 amino acids. The germline V gene has CDR1 SGDLS and CDR2 YYNGEE. Here the CDR3 reads CASSVETMNTEAFF. CDR3 bases: TGTGCCAGCAGCGTAGAAACTATGAACACTGAAGCTTTCTTT. The variable domain in full, completed from reference TRBV9 and TRBJ1-1, reads DSGVTQTPKHLITATGQRVTLRCSPRSGDLSVYWYQQSLDQGLQFLIQYYNGEERAKGNILERFSAQQFPDLHSELNLSSLELGDSALYFCASSVETMNTEAFFGQGTRLTVV.

This clone was detected only once. The chain links TRBV5-1 to TRBJ1-1; no reliable D call. The CDR3 is 15 amino acids. The germline CDR1 and CDR2 sequences are SGHRS and YFSETQ. Trimming cost V 0 bases and J 4 bases, with 13 bases left between them. The CDR3 DNA is TGCGCCAGCAGCTTGGAACCGGGTTCCCCCACTGAAGCTTTCTTT. Its protein is CASSLEPGSPTEAFF.

V gene TRBV9 combines with J gene TRBJ1-2, with 7 bases that match TRBD1. Germline CDR1 SGDLS, CDR2 YYNGEE. This CDR3 comprises 15 residues. V dropped 4 bases and J dropped 6; count of bases not matched to a gene: 12. CDR3 loop: CASSPTGQQINGYTF. In nucleotides, the CDR3 is TGTGCCAGCAGCCCTACGGGACAGCAGATTAATGGCTACACCTTC. Full variable domain (remainder filled in from reference TRBV9 and TRBJ1-2): DSGVTQTPKHLITATGQRVTLRCSPRSGDLSVYWYQQSLDQGLQFLIQYYNGEERAKGNILERFSAQQFPDLHSELNLSSLELGDSALYFCASSPTGQQINGYTFGSGTRLTVV.

Concerning this clone: The junction departs from germline at one end; a sequencing error may be responsible. Distinct nucleotide sequences in the sample also encode this CDR3. This sequence joins TRBV7-3 and TRBJ1-6, with D hard to call. This CDR3 has 13 amino acids. The germline CDR1 and CDR2 sequences are SGHTA and FQGTGA. In DNA form, the CDR3 reads TGTGCCAGCAGCCTAACCCGTAATTCACCCCTCCACTTT. Translated: CASSLTRNSPLHF.

The V and J genes are TRBV18 and TRBJ1-4, with 8 bases aligning to TRBD1. CDR1 KGHSH and CDR2 LQKENI come from the germline V gene. The V segment lost 5 bases and the J segment 10 bases; nucleotides outside the gene matches: 9. CDR3 size: 14 residues. CDR3 nucleotide sequence: TGTGCCAGCTCAACCGGACAGGGCCTCGGAAAACTGTTTTTT. Its translation is CASSTGQGLGKLFF.

Note on this clone: The same CDR3 also results from other DNA sequences found in this sample. The chain employs TRBV5-1 and TRBJ1-3; maybe TRBD1 (6 bases). The CDR3 runs to 15 residues. The V end lost 0 bases, the J end lost 0 bases, and 7 bases lay between the germline ends. Germline V CDR1 and CDR2: SGHRS, YFSETQ. As DNA, the CDR3 is TGCGCCAGCAGCTTGGGAGGGGGCTCTGGAAACACCATATATTTT. This gives the protein CASSLGGGSGNTIYF.

V is TRBV11-3 and J is TRBJ2-3; D may be TRBD1 (5 bases). Germline assignment: CDR1 SGHNT and CDR2 YENEEA. The CDR3 extends over 17 amino acids. The V end lost 0 bases, the J end lost 1 base, and 14 bases lay between the germline ends. The CDR3 DNA reads TGTGCCAGCAGCTTAGATCAGGGTGTCGTGGGCACAGATACGCAGTATTTT. Translated, it gives CASSLDQGVVGTDTQYF.

The rearrangement links TRBV7-8 to TRBJ1-2; 9 nucleotides line up with TRBD1. Germline-derived CDR1 and CDR2 are SGHVS and FQNEAQ. V was clipped by 8 bases and J by 8 bases; unmatched bases: 6. The CDR3 has 12 residues. The CDR3 loop is CASGGQGIGYTF. CDR3 sequence (DNA): TGTGCCAGCGGGGGACAGGGCATCGGCTACACCTTC.

The chain uses TRBV25-1 and TRBJ1-3; D unclear. Between the trimmed V and J ends, which lost 6 bases and 0 bases, there was a span of 15 bases. CDR1 MGHDK and CDR2 SYGVNS come from the germline V gene. This CDR3 contains 16 residues. The CDR3 region is CASSHYWTHSGNTIYF. The CDR3 nucleotides read TGTGCCAGCAGCCATTACTGGACTCACTCTGGAAACACCATATATTTT.

The V and J genes are TRBV23-1 and TRBJ2-7; 7 nucleotides align to TRBD1. TRBV23-1 is an open reading frame, and its role is uncertain. The J segment lost 3 bases and the V segment lost 5 bases, leaving 13 bases of the junction unmatched. This CDR3 has 16 amino acids. This CDR3 reads CASSSIWPTGSYEQYF. As DNA, the CDR3 is TGCGCCAGCAGTTCAATCTGGCCGACAGGGAGCTACGAGCAGTACTTC.

This chain uses TRBV9 with TRBJ2-3; TRBD1 aligns across 8 bases. The CDR3 sequence is 17 residues long. The trim removed 2 bases at V and 2 bases at J, leaving 10 bases unmatched. Germline V CDR1 and CDR2: SGDLS, YYNGEE. The CDR3 DNA reads TGTGCCAGCAGCGTTCGTTCCGGGACAGGACACACAGATACGCAGTATTTT. It specifies CASSVRSGTGHTDTQYF.

The chain employs TRBV27 and TRBJ2-1; D gene uncertain. V was pared by 6 bases and J by 7 bases, with 19 bases between. CDR1 is MNHEY, CDR2 SMNVEV, per germline (reference sequence). The CDR3 is 15 residues long. This CDR3 reads CASRYDIRPSNEQFF. Here the CDR3 DNA reads TGTGCCAGCAGATACGACATTCGCCCTTCTAATGAGCAGTTCTTC.

On this clone itself: At the DNA level, this CDR3 is encoded by other sequences in the same sample as well. The chain combines TRBV30 with TRBJ1-6; 8 positions agree with TRBD1. The ends lost 3 bases at V and 6 bases at J; junction bases unmatched: 1. The CDR3 has 13 residues. The germline CDR1 and CDR2 sequences are GTSNPN and SVGIG (reference sequence). This CDR3 is CAWRDRVNSPLHF. In DNA form, the CDR3 reads TGTGCCTGGAGGGACAGGGTTAATTCACCCCTCCACTTT. The whole variable domain, remainder taken from reference TRBV30 and TRBJ1-6, is SQTIHQWPATLVQPVGSPLSLECTVEGTSNPNLYWYRQAAGRGLQLLFYSVGIGQISSEVPQNLSASRPQDRQFILSSKKLLLSDSGFYLCAWRDRVNSPLHFGNGTRLTVT.

This clone has just one count. V gene TRBV7-2 combines with J gene TRBJ1-2; tentatively, D is TRBD1 (6 bases). V was pared by 0 bases and J by 4 bases, with 15 bases between. This CDR3 has 16 residues. In germline, CDR1 is SGHTA, CDR2 FQGNSA. CDR3 loop: CASSLARGQPIYGYTF. CDR3 nucleotide sequence: TGTGCCAGCAGCTTAGCGCGAGGACAGCCGATCTATGGCTACACCTTC. Looking up the rest from reference TRBV7-2 and TRBJ1-2 gives the full variable domain: GAGVSQSPSNKVTEKGKDVELRCDPISGHTALYWYRQSLGQGLEFLIYFQGNSAPDKSGLPSDRFSAERTGGSVSTLTIQRTQQEDSAVYLCASSLARGQPIYGYTFGSGTRLTVV.

The gene calls are TRBV4-1 and TRBJ2-3; 13 nucleotides match TRBD2. The CDR3 runs 16 residues. Germline V gene data show CDR1 as MGHRA and CDR2 as YSYEKL. V was pared by 4 bases and J by 7 bases, with 8 bases of the junction left unmatched. The DNA for the CDR3 is TGCGCCAGCAGCCTGGGACTAGCGGGGTCGGGATATACGCAGTATTTT. Protein sequence: CASSLGLAGSGYTQYF.

V gene TRBV5-6 combines with J gene TRBJ2-7; unclear D gene. This CDR3 is built from 12 residues. Trimming cost V 2 bases and J 0 bases, with 3 bases left between them. Per germline, CDR1 SGHDT and CDR2 YYEEEE. The CDR3 DNA reads as TGTGCCAGCAGCTTCAGCTCCTACGAGCAGTACTTC. Its translation is CASSFSSYEQYF. The whole variable domain, remainder taken from reference TRBV5-6 and TRBJ2-7, is DAGVTQSPTHLIKTRGQQVTLRCSPKSGHDTVSWYQQALGQGPQFIFQYYEEEERQRGNFPDRFSGHQFPNYSSELNVNALLLGDSALYLCASSFSSYEQYFGPGTRLTVT.

The V call is TRBV18, the J call TRBJ2-5; 8 nucleotides match TRBD1. Germline V gene sequence: CDR1 KGHSH, CDR2 LQKENI. The CDR3 totals 13 residues. V was pared by 3 bases and J by 4 bases, with 1 base of the junction left unmatched. The CDR3 sequence is CASSPGTGETQYF. CDR3 nucleotide sequence: TGTGCCAGCTCACCGGGGACAGGAGAGACCCAGTACTTC.

The chain uses TRBV27 and TRBJ2-1; TRBD2 matches 9 bases. Germline loops: CDR1 MNHEY, CDR2 SMNVEV (reference sequence). V lost 0 bases and J lost 4; bases outside the gene matches: 4. The CDR3 is 16 residues long. The CDR3 DNA reads as TGTGCCAGCAGTTTATCAGGCGGGAGGGCGTACAATGAGCAGTTCTTC. It is translated as CASSLSGGRAYNEQFF.

This chain joins TRBV5-4 and TRBJ2-1, with D tentatively TRBD2 (6 bases). V gave up 0 bases and J gave up 0 bases, with 13 bases separating them. Looked up from germline, CDR1 is SGHNT and CDR2 is YYREEE (reference sequence). CDR3 length equals 17 residues. CDR3 DNA: TGTGCCAGCAGCTTGGGGGTAGCGGCAAACTCCTACAATGAGCAGTTCTTC. Translating it yields CASSLGVAANSYNEQFF. Filled out from reference TRBV5-4 and TRBJ2-1, the complete variable domain reads ETGVTQSPTHLIKTRGQQVTLRCSSQSGHNTVSWYQQALGQGPQFIFQYYREEENGRGNFPPRFSGLQFPNYSSELNVNALELDDSALYLCASSLGVAANSYNEQFFGPGTRLTVL.

This sequence joins TRBV11-2 and TRBJ2-2; D is unresolved. The CDR3 has 13 residues. Germline CDR1 and CDR2: SGHAT and FQNNGV. Between the trimmed V and J ends, which lost 3 bases and 1 base, there was a span of 3 bases. CDR3 sequence: CASSFQNTGELFF. The CDR3 region has the DNA TGTGCCAGCAGCTTCCAGAACACCGGGGAGCTGTTTTTT.

V gene TRBV29-1 combines with J gene TRBJ1-4; 8 positions agree with TRBD1. From germline, CDR1 is SQVTM and CDR2 ANQGSEA. With V trimmed by 7 bases and J by 6 bases, 10 bases remained unmatched. The CDR3 consists of 14 residues. CDR3 DNA: TGCAGCGCTGGACAGGGTCAGCTTGATGAAAAACTGTTTTTT. Translation gives CSAGQGQLDEKLFF.